The rows below give T cell receptor beta chains drawn from one sample of a study of T cell changes during pregnancy in multiple sclerosis. Measured with immunoSEQ multiplex PCR; TCRdb has only the in-frame clones, and not every one. The data show approximately 71,000 clones, around 90% seen once. This sample comprised peripheral blood, obtained in the third trimester of pregnancy. The receptors here all came from a female donor with multiple sclerosis, enrolled in a pregnancy study. Each CDR3 is given with its conserved first and last residue. Each record gives: D gene, J gene, clone size, CDR3 length, V gene, CDR3 protein, CDR3 DNA. D genes are given only for firm matches. Clone size is shown for a subset of rows, as once, few, many or a class of expanded clone.

TRBD2	TRBJ2-5	NA	16	TRBV9	CASSVAGRAVKETQYF	TGTGCCAGCAGCGTGGCGGGGAGGGCGGTAAAAGAGACCCAGTACTTC
NA	TRBJ2-5	NA	14	TRBV7-7	CASSPRTDQETQYF	TGTGCCAGCAGCCCAAGGACAGACCAAGAGACCCAGTACTTC
TRBD1	TRBJ1-1	NA	14	TRBV7-3	CASSSSGGRTEAFF	TGTGCCAGCAGCTCATCAGGGGGAAGAACTGAAGCTTTCTTT
TRBD2	TRBJ2-3	once	16	TRBV9	CASSVLAGGPGDTQYF	TGTGCCAGCAGCGTACTAGCGGGAGGCCCGGGGGATACGCAGTATTTT
NA	TRBJ1-4	once	15	TRBV10-3	CAISESGATNEKLFF	TGTGCCATCAGTGAGTCGGGAGCAACTAATGAAAAACTGTTTTTT
TRBD2	TRBJ2-1	NA	15	TRBV28	CASSLSLAGHNEQFF	TGTGCCAGCAGTTTATCTCTAGCGGGACACAATGAGCAGTTCTTC
TRBD2	TRBJ2-2	once	17	TRBV11-3	CASSSRGLAGEHGELFF	TGTGCCAGCAGCTCCAGAGGGCTAGCGGGAGAGCACGGGGAGCTGTTTTTT
NA	TRBJ2-2	NA	14	TRBV18	CASSQESNTGELFF	TGTGCCAGCTCACAGGAGTCAAACACCGGGGAGCTGTTTTTT
NA	TRBJ2-7	NA	13	TRBV2	CASSEGNSYEQYF	TGTGCCAGCAGTGAGGGCAACTCCTACGAGCAGTACTTC
TRBD1	TRBJ2-3	NA	16	TRBV5-4	CASSFGQGGPTDTQYF	TGTGCCAGCAGTTTCGGACAGGGCGGACCCACAGATACGCAGTATTTT
TRBD1	TRBJ1-5	NA	15	TRBV6-6	CASSYIRGLDQPQHF	TGTGCCAGCAGTTATATCAGGGGGCTTGATCAGCCCCAGCATTTT
NA	TRBJ1-4	NA	11	TRBV7-9	CASSGNRELFF	TGTGCCAGCAGCGGTAATCGGGAACTGTTTTTT
TRBD2	TRBJ2-1	NA	15	TRBV6-4	CASSDSAGAYNEQFF	TGTGCCAGCAGTGACTCAGCGGGAGCCTACAATGAGCAGTTCTTC
NA	TRBJ1-4	NA	15	TRBV28	CASSLGGNENEKLFF	TGTGCCAGCAGTTTGGGGGGGAATGAGAATGAAAAACTGTTTTTT
TRBD2	TRBJ2-3	NA	16	TRBV5-1	CASSPAGGRATDTQYF	TGCGCCAGCAGCCCAGCGGGCGGGAGGGCTACAGATACGCAGTATTTT
NA	TRBJ1-2	NA	14	TRBV11-2	CASSSQGLNYGYTF	TGTGCCAGCAGCTCCCAGGGATTGAACTATGGCTACACCTTC
TRBD1	TRBJ2-1	NA	17	TRBV4-1	CASSRSTGGYTSNEQFF	TGCGCCAGCAGCCGGAGTACAGGGGGCTATACCTCCAATGAGCAGTTCTTC
TRBD1	TRBJ1-1	NA	14	TRBV27	CASSLSGTGTEAFF	TGTGCCAGCAGTTTATCGGGGACAGGTACTGAAGCTTTCTTT
TRBD1	TRBJ2-7	NA	13	TRBV7-2	CASAWDRSLEQYF	TGTGCCAGCGCCTGGGACAGGTCCCTCGAGCAGTACTTC
TRBD1	TRBJ2-5	NA	13	TRBV4-1	CASSFTGEETQYF	TGCGCCAGCAGCTTTACAGGGGAGGAGACCCAGTACTTC
NA	TRBJ1-5	once	15	TRBV28	CASSRRAQANQPQHF	TGTGCCAGCAGCCGACGGGCACAGGCCAATCAGCCCCAGCATTTT
TRBD2	TRBJ2-2	NA	15	TRBV5-1	CASSGGLAATGELFF	TGCGCCAGCAGCGGCGGACTAGCGGCCACCGGGGAGCTGTTTTTT
TRBD2	TRBJ2-7	NA	16	TRBV4-3	CASSQGRAGGTYEQYF	TGCGCCAGCAGCCAGGGCCGTGCGGGAGGGACCTACGAGCAGTACTTC
NA	TRBJ1-3	NA	17	TRBV7-6	CASSLVRAATSGNTIYF	TGTGCCAGCAGCTTAGTGAGGGCGGCGACCTCTGGAAACACCATATATTTT
TRBD2	TRBJ2-5	NA	15	TRBV5-5	CASTLGGTNRETQYF	TGTGCCAGCACTCTGGGAGGGACCAATCGGGAGACCCAGTACTTC
NA	TRBJ1-2	NA	14	TRBV29-1	CSGSFIGQNYGYTF	TGCAGCGGTTCGTTCATAGGACAAAACTATGGCTACACCTTC
TRBD2	TRBJ2-3	NA	18	TRBV5-1	CASSLSNLAGVFTDTQYF	TGCGCCAGCAGCTTGTCGAACCTAGCGGGAGTCTTCACAGATACGCAGTATTTT
TRBD2	TRBJ2-1	NA	15	TRBV5-1	CASRLAGVTYNEQFF	TGCGCCAGCAGACTAGCGGGAGTTACATACAATGAGCAGTTCTTC
NA	TRBJ2-6	NA	15	TRBV27	CASSPEHSGANVLTF	TGTGCCAGCAGTCCCGAACACTCTGGGGCCAACGTCCTGACTTTC
TRBD1	TRBJ1-4	NA	14	TRBV19	CATESGTVNEKLFF	TGTGCCACTGAGTCCGGGACAGTTAATGAAAAACTGTTTTTT
TRBD2	TRBJ2-7	NA	14	TRBV6-1	CASRVIAGGNEQYF	TGTGCCAGCAGGGTAATAGCGGGAGGGAACGAGCAGTACTTC
TRBD2	TRBJ2-5	few	15	TRBV7-2	CASSLVAGATSTQYF	TGTGCCAGCAGCTTAGTAGCGGGAGCAACGTCGACCCAGTACTTC
NA	TRBJ2-5	once	17	TRBV5-6	CASSLSWELEGRETQYF	TGTGCCAGCAGCTTAAGTTGGGAGTTGGAGGGTAGGGAGACCCAGTACTTC
TRBD1	TRBJ1-1	NA	11	TRBV27	CASLTGAEAFF	TGTGCCAGCCTAACAGGGGCGGAAGCTTTCTTT
NA	TRBJ1-1	few	12	TRBV29-1	CSVAAQGAEAFF	TGCAGCGTCGCTGCCCAAGGGGCTGAAGCTTTCTTT
NA	TRBJ1-5	NA	15	TRBV7-2	CASSLWGDSNQPQHF	TGTGCCAGCAGCTTATGGGGGGACAGCAATCAGCCCCAGCATTTT
NA	TRBJ2-7	NA	13	TRBV4-3	CASSQELLSEQYF	TGCGCCAGCAGCCAAGAGCTGCTCAGCGAGCAGTACTTC
NA	TRBJ1-1	NA	14	TRBV5-1	CASSLAQGVFQAFF	TGCGCCAGCAGCTTAGCACAGGGAGTGTTCCAAGCTTTCTTT
NA	TRBJ2-2	NA	14	TRBV27	CASSLYRDTGELFF	TGTGCCAGCAGTTTGTACAGGGACACCGGGGAGCTGTTTTTT
TRBD2	TRBJ2-2	NA	15	TRBV6-5	CASSYQAGESGELFF	TGTGCCAGCAGTTACCAAGCGGGGGAGTCCGGGGAGCTGTTTTTT
NA	TRBJ2-1	NA	16	TRBV27	CASRDRPGTSYNEQFF	TGTGCCAGCAGAGACAGGCCGGGGACGTCCTACAATGAGCAGTTCTTC
NA	TRBJ2-7	once	12	TRBV18	CASSRSAEEQYF	TGTGCCAGCTCACGTTCCGCGGAAGAGCAGTACTTC